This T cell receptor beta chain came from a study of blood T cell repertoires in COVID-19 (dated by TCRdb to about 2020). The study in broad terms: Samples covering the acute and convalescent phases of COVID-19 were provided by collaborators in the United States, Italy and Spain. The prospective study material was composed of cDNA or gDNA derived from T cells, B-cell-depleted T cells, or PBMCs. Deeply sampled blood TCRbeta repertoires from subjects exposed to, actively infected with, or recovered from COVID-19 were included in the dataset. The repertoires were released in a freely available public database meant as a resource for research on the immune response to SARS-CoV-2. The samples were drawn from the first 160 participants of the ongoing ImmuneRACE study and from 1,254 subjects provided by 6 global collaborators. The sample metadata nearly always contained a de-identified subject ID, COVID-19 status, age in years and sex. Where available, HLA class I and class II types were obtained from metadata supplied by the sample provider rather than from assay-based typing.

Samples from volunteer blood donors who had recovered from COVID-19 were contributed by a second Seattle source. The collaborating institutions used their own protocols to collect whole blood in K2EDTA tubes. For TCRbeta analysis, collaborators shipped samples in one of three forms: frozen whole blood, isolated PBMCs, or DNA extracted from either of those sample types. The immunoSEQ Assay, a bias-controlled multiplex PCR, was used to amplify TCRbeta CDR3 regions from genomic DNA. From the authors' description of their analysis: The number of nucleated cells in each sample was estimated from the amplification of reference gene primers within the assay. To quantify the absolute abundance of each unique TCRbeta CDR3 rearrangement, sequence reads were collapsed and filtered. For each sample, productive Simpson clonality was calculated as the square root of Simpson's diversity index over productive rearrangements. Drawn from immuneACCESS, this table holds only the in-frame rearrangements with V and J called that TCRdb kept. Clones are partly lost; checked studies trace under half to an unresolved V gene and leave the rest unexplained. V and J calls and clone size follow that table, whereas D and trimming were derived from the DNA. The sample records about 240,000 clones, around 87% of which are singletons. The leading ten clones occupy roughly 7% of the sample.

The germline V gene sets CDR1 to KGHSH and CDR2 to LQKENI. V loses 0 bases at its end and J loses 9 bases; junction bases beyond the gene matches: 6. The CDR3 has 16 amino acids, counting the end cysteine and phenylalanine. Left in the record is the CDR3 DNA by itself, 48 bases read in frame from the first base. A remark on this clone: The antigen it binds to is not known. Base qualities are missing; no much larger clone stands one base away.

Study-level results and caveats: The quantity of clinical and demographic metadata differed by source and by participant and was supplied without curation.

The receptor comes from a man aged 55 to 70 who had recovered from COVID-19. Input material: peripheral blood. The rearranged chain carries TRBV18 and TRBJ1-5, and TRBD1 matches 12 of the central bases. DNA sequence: TGTGCCAGCTCACCACCGGGACAGGGGGCCTCGTGGCCCCAGCATTTT. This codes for CASSPPGQGASWPQHF.